The 29 T cell receptor beta chains below come from one sample, sequenced in a study of blood T cell repertoires in COVID-19 (TCRdb year 2020). The method was the immunoSEQ multiplex PCR assay. TCRdb stores this immuneACCESS table with in-frame sequences only. Part of the clones is absent; in the studies checked, under half of the shortfall reflects unresolved V genes, and no reason is known for the rest. Here the sample has 250,000 or so clones; nearly 90% occur a single time. The ten largest account for roughly 3.1% of the sample. Sequencing input: peripheral blood. These receptors all stem from a man between 18 and 29 years old with active or convalescent COVID-19.

A single count supports this clone. The chain employs TRBV24-1 and TRBJ2-7; 7 bases agree with TRBD2. The germline V gene encodes CDR1 KGHDR and CDR2 SFDVKD. The CDR3 spans 15 residues. Trimming cost V 4 bases and J 1 base; bases outside gene matches: 6. CDR3 DNA sequence: TGTGCCACCAGTGAGAGCGGGATCCGTTCCTACGAGCAGTACTTC. Translating it yields CATSESGIRSYEQYF.

V and J are TRBV28 and TRBJ1-5, with 8 bases matching TRBD1. Germline V CDR1 and CDR2: MDHEN, SYDVKM. The CDR3 length is 13 residues. V trimming: 10 bases; J trimming: 3 bases; junction bases outside the gene matches: 5. CDR3 region: CATGGAYNQPQHF. CDR3 sequence (DNA): TGTGCCACAGGGGGCGCCTACAATCAGCCCCAGCATTTT.

The chain uses TRBV6-2 or TRBV6-3 and TRBJ1-5; TRBD1 agrees at 7 bases. The V and J ends lost 2 bases and 4 bases, in that order; junction bases with no gene match: 8. This CDR3 has 16 amino acids. Germline V CDR1 and CDR2: MNHEY, SVGEGT. The CDR3 loop reads CASSYGPLTGNQPQHF. DNA for the CDR3: TGTGCCAGCAGTTACGGGCCCCTGACAGGGAATCAGCCCCAGCATTTT.

The chain combines TRBV29-1 with TRBJ1-1; weak D call: TRBD1 (5 bases). V was shortened by 0 bases and J by 5 bases, with 7 bases between the two germline ends. This CDR3 spans 12 amino acids. Per the germline V gene, CDR1 is SQVTM and CDR2 is ANQGSEA. The CDR3 DNA follows: TGCAGCGTTGAAGATTCAGGGACTGAAGCTTTCTTT. It is translated as CSVEDSGTEAFF.

The CDR3 region has the DNA TGTGCCAGCAGCCCCGGGACACCGCACATATATTTT. The encoded protein is CASSPGTPHIYF. The gene calls are TRBV11-2 and TRBJ1-3; the D gene is possibly TRBD1 (6 bases). Trimming left V 5 bases short and J 12 bases short, with 14 bases between. This CDR3 is 12 amino acids long. Germline CDR1 and CDR2: SGHAT and FQNNGV.

The CDR3 DNA follows: TGTGCCAGCAGCGTAGCTACCAGGGACACCCGAAGGGGAAATGAGCAGTTCTTC. Protein product: CASSVATRDTRRGNEQFF. This chain uses TRBV9 with TRBJ2-1, with D tentatively TRBD1 (6 bases). This CDR3 region has 18 residues. Trimming removed 0 bases at V and 7 bases at J, with 23 bases between. The V gene's germline CDR1 is SGDLS and CDR2 YYNGEE. The complete variable domain, with remaining parts taken from reference TRBV9 and TRBJ2-1, reads DSGVTQTPKHLITATGQRVTLRCSPRSGDLSVYWYQQSLDQGLQFLIQYYNGEERAKGNILERFSAQQFPDLHSELNLSSLELGDSALYFCASSVATRDTRRGNEQFFGPGTRLTVL.

The chain is built from TRBV7-9 and TRBJ1-1, with D possibly TRBD1 on 6 matching bases. The V gene lost 5 bases and the J gene lost 11 bases, with 12 bases spanning the gap. The length of the CDR3 is 11 residues. CDR1 and CDR2 from the germline V gene are SEHNR and FQNEAQ (reference sequence). CDR3 bases: TGTGCCAGCAGCCCTAACAGGGTTGCTTTCTTT. Its protein is CASSPNRVAFF.

The J gene is TRBJ2-1, the V gene TRBV28; D possibly corresponds to TRBD1 (6 bases). This CDR3 has 13 residues. Germline V gene sequence: CDR1 MDHEN, CDR2 SYDVKM. Trimming took off 4 bases at V and 6 bases at J, with 10 bases between the two ends. For the CDR3, the DNA is TGTGCCAGCAGTTCAGGGGCGCGCAATGAGCAGTTCTTC. Translation: CASSSGARNEQFF.

V and J are TRBV19 and TRBJ1-4, with D perhaps TRBD1 (6 bases). Germline CDR1 and CDR2: LNHDA and SQIVND (reference sequence). Trimming removed 5 bases at V and 8 bases at J, with 18 bases between. There are 15 residues in the CDR3. CDR3 sequence reads: CASSPRQVPREKLFF. The CDR3, as DNA: TGTGCCAGTAGTCCCAGACAGGTCCCGCGGGAAAAACTGTTTTTT. Full variable domain (remainder filled in from reference TRBV19 and TRBJ1-4): DGGITQSPKYLFRKEGQNVTLSCEQNLNHDAMYWYRQDPGQGLRLIYYSQIVNDFQKGDIAEGYSVSREKKESFPLTVTSAQKNPTAFYLCASSPRQVPREKLFFGSGTQLSVL.

This chain uses TRBV18 with TRBJ1-2; D uncertain. Germline V lookup: CDR1 KGHSH, CDR2 LQKENI. The V end lost 1 base, the J end lost 5 bases, and 17 bases lay between the germline ends. The CDR3 sequence is 16 residues long. DNA for the CDR3: TGTGCCAGCTCACCACTCCCCGCCGAGAACGGGTATGGCTACACCTTC. It is translated as CASSPLPAENGYGYTF.

The chain carries TRBV6-2 or TRBV6-3 and TRBJ2-7, with 8 bases identical to TRBD2. The germline V gene has CDR1 MNHEY and CDR2 SVGEGT. The CDR3 is 15 residues long. V shed 2 bases, J shed 5 bases, and the junction held 8 bases outside the gene matches. The CDR3 sequence is CASSYEAGGSHEQYF. The CDR3 DNA reads as TGTGCCAGCAGTTACGAGGCGGGAGGATCCCACGAGCAGTACTTC.

This CDR3 is CASSQRGREIGNVLTF. In nucleotides, the CDR3 is TGTGCCAGCAGCCAAAGAGGGCGGGAGATCGGCAACGTCCTGACTTTC. The genes are TRBV4-2 and TRBJ2-6, with 7 bases lining up with TRBD2. The CDR3 contains 16 residues. Losses at the gene ends were 2 bases for V and 9 bases for J; bases not matched to a gene: 10. The germline V gene has CDR1 LGHNA and CDR2 YNFKEQ.

The chain links TRBV29-1 to TRBJ2-7, with 8 nucleotides matching TRBD2. V shed 5 bases and J 3 bases; nucleotides not matched to a gene: 6. Looked up from germline, CDR1 is SQVTM and CDR2 is ANQGSEA. The CDR3 consists of 13 residues. The chain's CDR3 is CSVRTSLYYEQYF. The CDR3 DNA follows: TGCAGCGTTAGGACTAGCCTTTACTACGAGCAGTACTTC.

The chain joins TRBV2 to TRBJ2-3; possible D gene TRBD2, 5 bases. The CDR3 contains 14 residues. Germline CDR1 and CDR2: SNHLY and FYNNEI. With 7 bases removed from V and 4 bases from J, the gap between germline ends came to 15 bases. The CDR3, as DNA: TGTGCCAGCACCCCTCGGGGTAAGGCAGATACGCAGTATTTT. Its translation: CASTPRGKADTQYF.

CDR3 amino acids: CASSIDSGTGARGELFF. The CDR3 region has the DNA TGTGCCAGTAGTATAGACAGCGGGACAGGGGCTCGCGGGGAGCTGTTTTTT. The rearrangement joins TRBV19 to TRBJ2-2; 10 bases align to TRBD1. After removal of 0 bases from V and 7 bases from J, the junction contained 8 bases not matched to a gene. CDR3 size: 17 residues. Germline values: CDR1 LNHDA, CDR2 SQIVND (reference sequence).

The chain is built from TRBV4-3 and TRBJ1-4; the match to TRBD1 covers 8 bases. Germline V gene sequence: CDR1 LGHNA, CDR2 YSLEER. CDR3 length: 15 amino acids. The J segment lost 7 bases and the V segment lost 0 bases, leaving 4 bases of the junction unmatched. Here the CDR3 reads CASSQDATGAEKLFF. As DNA, the CDR3 is TGCGCCAGCAGCCAAGATGCGACAGGGGCTGAAAAACTGTTTTTT.

The gene calls are TRBV7-2 and TRBJ1-1; D call uncertain. V was cut by 3 bases and J by 3 bases, with 8 bases left in between. The germline gives CDR1 SGHTA, CDR2 FQGNSA. The CDR3 runs to 13 residues. This chain's CDR3 is CASSFTRDTEAFF. CDR3 sequence (DNA): TGTGCCAGCAGCTTCACGAGGGACACTGAAGCTTTCTTT.

This clone is a singleton in its sample. This chain uses TRBV29-1 with TRBJ2-1; 11 bases are a match to TRBD2. The V and J ends lost 3 bases and 9 bases, in that order; junction bases with no gene match: 7. The CDR3 spans 14 residues. The V gene's germline CDR1 is SQVTM and CDR2 ANQGSEA. Here the CDR3 DNA reads TGCAGCGTTGAGGCCCGGCTAGCGGGAGGTGAGCAGTTCTTC. Its translation: CSVEARLAGGEQFF.

The chain is built from TRBV12-3 or TRBV12-4 and TRBJ2-7; D unclear. Trimming removed 6 bases at V and 7 bases at J, with 16 bases between. The CDR3 sequence is 13 residues long. CDR3 loop: CASSRVGLLEQYF. The CDR3 bases are TGTGCCAGCAGCCGGGTGGGTCTGCTGGAGCAGTACTTC.

The chain is built from TRBV4-1 and TRBJ2-7; 11 bases align to TRBD2. V lost 3 bases and J lost 0; bases outside the gene matches: 10. The CDR3 loop spans 18 amino acids. Germline CDR1 MGHRA, CDR2 YSYEKL. CDR3 in amino acids: CASSHRAPSGGTSYEQYF. The CDR3 region has the DNA TGCGCCAGCAGCCACCGCGCCCCTAGCGGGGGGACCTCCTACGAGCAGTACTTC.

This chain connects TRBV28 to TRBJ2-7; 7 nucleotides match TRBD2. J lost 2 bases, V lost 8 bases, and 3 bases had no gene match. The germline V gene encodes CDR1 MDHEN and CDR2 SYDVKM. CDR3 length: 12 amino acids. The CDR3 region is CASHSGAYEQYF. The CDR3, as DNA: TGTGCCAGCCACAGCGGGGCCTACGAGCAGTACTTC.

The rearrangement uses TRBV10-1 and TRBJ2-5; D may be TRBD2 (6 bases). Trimming shortened V by 0 bases and J by 5 bases, and 16 bases separated the two germline ends. The CDR3 is 16 amino acids. CDR1 and CDR2 from the germline V gene are WNHNN and SYGVQD (reference sequence). As DNA, the CDR3 is TGCGCCAGCAGTGAGTCGGGGACGGGAGATGTGGAGACCCAGTACTTC. This gives the protein CASSESGTGDVETQYF.

CDR3 residues: CASSHASRGGALGNTIYF. The CDR3 coding sequence is TGTGCCAGCAGCCATGCGTCGCGGGGAGGGGCCCTAGGAAACACCATATATTTT. This chain joins TRBV3-1 (or the pseudogene TRBV3-2) and TRBJ1-3; perhaps TRBD1 as D (5 bases). This CDR3 spans 18 amino acids. The germline V gene encodes CDR1 LGHDT and CDR2 YNNKEL (reference sequence). Between the trimmed V and J ends, which lost 3 bases and 4 bases, there was a span of 22 bases.

The chain combines TRBV7-2 with TRBJ1-6, with 10 bases identical to TRBD1. The CDR3 length is 16 residues. CDR1 and CDR2 (germline): SGHTA, FQGNSA. V shed 5 bases, J shed 10 bases, and the junction held 11 bases outside the gene matches. The CDR3 DNA follows: TGTGCCAGCAGCCCCCATACCGGGACAGGGGAATCACCCCTCCACTTT. Protein: CASSPHTGTGESPLHF.

The V gene is TRBV5-1, the J gene TRBJ2-7, with a possible D match to TRBD2 (6 bases). Germline lookup yields CDR1 SGHRS and CDR2 YFSETQ. The CDR3 spans 14 residues. The V and J ends lost 2 bases and 5 bases respectively, with 14 bases between them. The CDR3 nucleotides read TGCGCCAGCAGCTTCCGGGACTGGGGTAACGAGCAGTACTTC. It translates to CASSFRDWGNEQYF.

The rearrangement links TRBV27 to TRBJ1-1; no firm D call. The CDR3 consists of 13 residues. Germline V gene sequence: CDR1 MNHEY, CDR2 SMNVEV (reference sequence). Trimming took 1 base from V and 2 from J, leaving 5 bases between them. Here the CDR3 reads CASSLFQNTEAFF. The CDR3 bases are TGTGCCAGCAGTTTATTCCAAAACACTGAAGCTTTCTTT.

The V gene is TRBV3-1 (or the pseudogene TRBV3-2), the J gene TRBJ2-5; D is possibly TRBD2 (6 bases). This CDR3 contains 13 residues. The germline CDR1 and CDR2 sequences are LGHDT and YNNKEL (reference sequence). Trimming left V 1 base short and J 4 bases short, with 7 bases between. Here the CDR3 reads CASSQAGVETQYF. In DNA, the CDR3 is TGTGCCAGCAGCCAAGCGGGAGTAGAGACCCAGTACTTC.

The CDR3 DNA is TGTGCCAGCAGCTTAATTGACAGGGGGGACACTGAAGCTTTCTTT. Translating gives CASSLIDRGDTEAFF. The V and J genes are TRBV7-8 and TRBJ1-1; 9 bases agree with TRBD1. The CDR3 extends over 15 amino acids. Germline V CDR1 and CDR2: SGHVS, FQNEAQ. V shed 2 bases, J shed 3 bases, and the junction held 4 bases outside the gene matches.

The J gene is TRBJ2-4, the V gene TRBV5-4; 7 nucleotides agree with TRBD1. CDR1 and CDR2 from the germline V gene are SGHNT and YYREEE (reference sequence). V lost 2 bases to trimming and J lost 0 bases; unmatched junction nucleotides: 2. This CDR3 is 15 amino acids long. CDR3: CASSLQGLAKNIQYF. DNA for the CDR3: TGTGCCAGCAGCTTACAGGGGTTAGCCAAAAACATTCAGTACTTC.